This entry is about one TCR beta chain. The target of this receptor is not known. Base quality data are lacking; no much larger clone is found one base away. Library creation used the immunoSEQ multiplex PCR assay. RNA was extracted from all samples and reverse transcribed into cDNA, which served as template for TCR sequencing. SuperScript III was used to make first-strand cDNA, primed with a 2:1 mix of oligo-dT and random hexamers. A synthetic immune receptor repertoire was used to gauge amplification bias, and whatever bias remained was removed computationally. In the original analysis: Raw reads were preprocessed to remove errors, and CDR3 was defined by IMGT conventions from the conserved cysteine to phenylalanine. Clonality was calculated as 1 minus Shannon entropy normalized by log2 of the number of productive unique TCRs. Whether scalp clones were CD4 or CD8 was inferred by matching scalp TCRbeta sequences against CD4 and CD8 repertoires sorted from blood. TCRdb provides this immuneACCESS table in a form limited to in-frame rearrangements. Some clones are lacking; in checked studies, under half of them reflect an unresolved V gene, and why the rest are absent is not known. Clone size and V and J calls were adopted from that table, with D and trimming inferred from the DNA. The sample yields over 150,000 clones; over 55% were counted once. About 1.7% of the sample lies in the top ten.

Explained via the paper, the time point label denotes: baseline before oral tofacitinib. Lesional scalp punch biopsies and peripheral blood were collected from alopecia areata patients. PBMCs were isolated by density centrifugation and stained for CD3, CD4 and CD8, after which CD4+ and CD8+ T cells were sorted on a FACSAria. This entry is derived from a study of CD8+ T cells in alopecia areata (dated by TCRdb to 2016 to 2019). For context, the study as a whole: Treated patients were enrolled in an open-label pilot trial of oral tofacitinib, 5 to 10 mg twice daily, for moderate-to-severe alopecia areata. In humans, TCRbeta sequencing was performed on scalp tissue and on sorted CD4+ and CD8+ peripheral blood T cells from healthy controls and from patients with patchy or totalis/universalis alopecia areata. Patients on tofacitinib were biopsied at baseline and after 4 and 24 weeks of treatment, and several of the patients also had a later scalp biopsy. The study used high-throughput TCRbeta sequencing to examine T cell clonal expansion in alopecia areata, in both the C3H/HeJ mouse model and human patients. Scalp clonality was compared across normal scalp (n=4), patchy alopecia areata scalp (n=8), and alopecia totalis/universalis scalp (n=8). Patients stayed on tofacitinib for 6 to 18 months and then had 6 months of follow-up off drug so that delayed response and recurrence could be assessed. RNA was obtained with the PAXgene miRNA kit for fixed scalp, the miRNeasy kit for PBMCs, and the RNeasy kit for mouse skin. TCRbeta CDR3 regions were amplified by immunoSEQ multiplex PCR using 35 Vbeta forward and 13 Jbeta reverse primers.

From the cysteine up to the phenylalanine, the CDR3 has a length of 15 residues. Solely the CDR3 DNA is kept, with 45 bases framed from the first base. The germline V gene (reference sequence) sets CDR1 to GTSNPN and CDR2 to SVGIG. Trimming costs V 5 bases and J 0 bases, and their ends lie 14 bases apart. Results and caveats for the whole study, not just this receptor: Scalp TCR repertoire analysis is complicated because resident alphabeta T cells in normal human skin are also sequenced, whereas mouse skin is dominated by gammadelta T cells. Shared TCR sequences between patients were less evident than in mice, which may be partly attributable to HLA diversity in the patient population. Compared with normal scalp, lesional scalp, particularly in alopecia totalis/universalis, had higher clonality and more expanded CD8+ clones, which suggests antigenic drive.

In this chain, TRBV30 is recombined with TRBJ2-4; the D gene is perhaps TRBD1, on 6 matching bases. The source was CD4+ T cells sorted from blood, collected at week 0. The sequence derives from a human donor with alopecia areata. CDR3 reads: CAWGTGPIAKNIQYF. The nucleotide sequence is TGTGCCTGGGGTACAGGGCCCATAGCCAAAAACATTCAGTACTTC.